This T cell receptor (beta chain) was captured in a study of CXCR3-negative and CXCR3-positive naive CD8 T cells. UMI-labeled TRB cDNA libraries were prepared by 5' RACE. TCRdb reprocessed the 5' RACE reads, with one entry per CDR3 protein and no DNA. In total, the table holds 150,000 or so distinct CDR3 sequences. The TCR sequence derives from a human donor in good health. Some clones in this sample may be carry-over from other donors' samples. Material: naive CXCR3- CD8+ T cells from blood. The subset was: CD45RO-CCR7+CD27+CD95- naive CD8+ T cells lacking CXCR3 (TNR3-).

This chain's CDR3 is CASSIDPSYEEYF. V is TRBV11-2 and J is TRBJ2-7. This CDR3 is built from 13 residues. Germline-derived CDR1 and CDR2 are SGHAT and FQNNGV.